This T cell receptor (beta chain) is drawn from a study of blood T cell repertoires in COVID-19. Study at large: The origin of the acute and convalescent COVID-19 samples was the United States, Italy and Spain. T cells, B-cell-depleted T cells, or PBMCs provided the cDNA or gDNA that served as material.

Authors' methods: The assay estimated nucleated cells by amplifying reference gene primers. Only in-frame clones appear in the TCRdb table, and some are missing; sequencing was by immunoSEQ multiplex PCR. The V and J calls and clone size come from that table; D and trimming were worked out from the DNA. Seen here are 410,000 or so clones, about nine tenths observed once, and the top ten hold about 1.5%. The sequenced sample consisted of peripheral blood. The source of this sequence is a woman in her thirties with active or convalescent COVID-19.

CDR3 sequence reads: CASSRQVNTEAFF. The CDR3 DNA follows: TGTGCCAGCAGCCGACAGGTAAACACTGAAGCTTTCTTT. The rearrangement links TRBV7-8 to TRBJ1-1; D might be TRBD1 (6 bases). CDR3 length: 13 residues. The ends were cut back, 5 bases at V and 2 bases at J, with 9 bases in the middle. CDR1 is SGHVS, CDR2 FQNEAQ, per germline. The variable domain in full, with the rest retrieved from reference TRBV7-8 and TRBJ1-1, is GAGVSQSPRYKVAKRGQDVALRCDPISGHVSLFWYQQALGQGPEFLTYFQNEAQLDKSGLPSDRFFAERPEGSVSTLKIQRTQQEDSAVYLCASSRQVNTEAFFGQGTRLTVV.